The clone carrying this TCR beta chain appeared many times. The antigen is unknown. The sample originates from a study of T cells after yellow fever vaccination. Points from the study as a whole: At 95% to 98% for CD4 and 70% to 90% for CD8, most primary-vaccination clones showed up again after the booster. By day 5 rather than day 15, the secondary response had peaked, though it was weaker.

The study made its TCR cDNA through 5'RACE template switching. That step introduced a universal primer site along with UMIs. TCRdb re-called the 5' RACE reads with MiXCR, one entry per CDR3 protein. This sample has 110,000 or so distinct CDR3 sequences, with about 7.2% found just once. Trimming took 6 bases from V and 5 from J; bases not matched to a gene: 9. This CDR3 has 14 amino acids. This sample comprised CD4+ T cells sorted from PBMCs, obtained around 45 days after the first yellow fever vaccination. The J gene is TRBJ2-5, the V gene TRBV23-1, with 7 bases fitting TRBD2. TRBV23-1 is labeled an ORF, and its function is uncertain. The sequence came from a man aged 18 to 35 who received the YFV17D yellow fever vaccine. The CDR3 DNA follows: TGCGCCAGCAGGGGACCCTCGGGGGGTGAGACCCAGTACTTC. Translated: CASRGPSGGETQYF.